This T cell receptor beta chain originates from a study of blood T cell repertoires in COVID-19 (dated by TCRdb to 2018 to 2020). With respect to the entire study: Samples from collaborators originated in the United States, Italy and Spain and spanned both the acute and convalescent phases of COVID-19. The prospective study material was composed of cDNA or gDNA derived from T cells, B-cell-depleted T cells, or PBMCs. Samples came from the ongoing ImmuneRACE study (first 160 participants) plus 1,254 subjects from 6 global collaborators. Deeply sampled blood TCRbeta repertoires from subjects exposed to, actively infected with, or recovered from COVID-19 were included in the dataset. The repertoires were made available in a free public database intended to serve as a resource for research on the immune response to SARS-CoV-2. The sample metadata nearly always contained a de-identified subject ID, COVID-19 status, age in years and sex. Where available, HLA class I and class II types were taken from metadata supplied by the sample provider and were not determined by assay-based typing. Results the study describes overall, beyond this receptor: Clinical and demographic metadata were provided uncurated, with the amount varying by source and participant.

The CDR3, from cysteine to phenylalanine, totals 14 residues. The kept DNA is CDR3 alone, 42 bases in frame from the first base. For CDR1 and CDR2, the germline V gene (reference sequence) lists SSHAT and FNYEAQ. This clone has only one observation. Its antigen remains unidentified. The junction departs from the called germline gene at one end, perhaps through a read error. The immunoSEQ Assay, a bias-controlled multiplex PCR, was used to amplify TCRbeta CDR3 regions from genomic DNA. The authors processed their data as follows. Nucleated cell counts per sample were estimated from amplification of reference gene primers within the assay. To quantify the absolute abundance of each unique TCRbeta CDR3 rearrangement, sequence reads were collapsed and filtered. Productive Simpson clonality was computed per sample as the square root of Simpson's diversity index over productive rearrangements. TCRdb took this table from immuneACCESS and kept in-frame rearrangements with V and J called. Such tables lack part of the clones; where checked against another copy, unresolved V genes explain under half of the gap, and the rest is unexplained. That table is the source of V, J and clone size, and D and trimming were worked out from the DNA. The table for this sample lists 50,000 to 70,000 clones; 88% of them were counted only once. Clones ranked in the top ten supply approximately 9.2% of the sample.

Each collaborating institution followed its own protocols to collect whole blood in K2EDTA tubes. For TCRbeta analysis, collaborators shipped samples in one of three forms: frozen whole blood, isolated PBMCs, or DNA extracted from either of those sample types. The sequence links TRBV7-7 to TRBJ2-1, with 12 middle bases fitting TRBD1. The material sequenced was peripheral blood. This clonotype originated in a woman in her 70s with active COVID-19. Here is the DNA: TGTGCTAGCAGCTTGGGGACAGGGGGCCATGAGCAGTTCTTC. Translated, it gives CASSLGTGGHEQFF.